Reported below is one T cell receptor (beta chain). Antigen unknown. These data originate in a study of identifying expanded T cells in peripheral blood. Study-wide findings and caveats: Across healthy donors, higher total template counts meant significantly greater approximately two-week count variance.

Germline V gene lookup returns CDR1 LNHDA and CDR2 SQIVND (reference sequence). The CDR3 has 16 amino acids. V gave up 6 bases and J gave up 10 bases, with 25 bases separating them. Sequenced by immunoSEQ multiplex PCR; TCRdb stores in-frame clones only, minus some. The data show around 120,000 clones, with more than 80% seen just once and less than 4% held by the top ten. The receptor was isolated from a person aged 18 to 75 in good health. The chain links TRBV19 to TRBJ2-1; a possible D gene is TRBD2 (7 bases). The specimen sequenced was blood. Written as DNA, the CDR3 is TGTGCCAGTAGCCAACGTACAAGGGGGAGGGGAGGGGAGCAGTTCTTC. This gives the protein CASSQRTRGRGGEQFF.